This T cell receptor beta chain was observed in a study of shared T cell receptors in the human thymus. Method: immunoSEQ multiplex PCR; TCRdb's copy keeps in-frame clones and lacks some. The sample has about 660,000 clones; 70% to 90% are singletons. CDR3 length equals 15 residues. Germline CDR1 and CDR2: MNHEY and SMNVEV (reference sequence). V lost 4 bases to trimming and J lost 4 bases, with 16 bases between them. The same data also contributed to another study, on human thymus T cells. This second study says: Congenital heart defects were the reason for the corrective surgery that the donors, healthy Finnish infants, were having. The thymus was resected at corrective cardiac surgery. Thymic and blood repertoires appeared to display a bias in their usage of V and J genes. Reports from related research described highly overlapping thymic repertoires among unrelated individuals.

The rearrangement joins TRBV27 to TRBJ1-2; D possibly corresponds to TRBD1 (6 bases). The specimen sequenced was thymocytes. The clonotype was recovered from a boy younger than two with a congenital heart defect. DNA of the CDR3: TGTGCCAGCAGTTCGAGCCTGGGACACCTCTATGGCTACACCTTC. Translating gives CASSSSLGHLYGYTF.